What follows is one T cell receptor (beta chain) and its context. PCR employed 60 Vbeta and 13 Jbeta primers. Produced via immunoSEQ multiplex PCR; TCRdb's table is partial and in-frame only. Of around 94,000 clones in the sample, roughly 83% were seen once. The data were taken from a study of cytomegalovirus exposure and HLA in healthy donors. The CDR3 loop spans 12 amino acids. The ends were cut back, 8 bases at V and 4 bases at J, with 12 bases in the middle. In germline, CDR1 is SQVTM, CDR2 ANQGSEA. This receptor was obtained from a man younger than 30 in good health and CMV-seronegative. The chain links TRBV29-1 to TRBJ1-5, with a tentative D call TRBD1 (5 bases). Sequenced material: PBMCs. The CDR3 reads CSHNRSNQPQHF. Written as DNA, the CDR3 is TGCAGCCATAACAGGTCAAATCAGCCCCAGCATTTT.